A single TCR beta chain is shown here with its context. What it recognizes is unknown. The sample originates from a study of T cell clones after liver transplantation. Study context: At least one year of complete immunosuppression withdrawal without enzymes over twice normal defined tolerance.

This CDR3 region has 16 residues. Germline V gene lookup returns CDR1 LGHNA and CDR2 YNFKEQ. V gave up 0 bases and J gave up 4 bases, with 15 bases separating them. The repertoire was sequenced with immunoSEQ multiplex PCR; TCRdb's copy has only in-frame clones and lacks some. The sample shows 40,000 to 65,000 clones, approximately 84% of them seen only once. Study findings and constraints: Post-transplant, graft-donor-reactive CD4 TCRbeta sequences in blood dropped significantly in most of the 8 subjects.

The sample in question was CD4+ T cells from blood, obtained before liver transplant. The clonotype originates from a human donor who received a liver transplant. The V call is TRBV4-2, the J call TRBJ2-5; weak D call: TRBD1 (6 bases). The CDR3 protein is CASSQDLRGTSETQYF. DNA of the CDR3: TGTGCCAGCAGCCAAGACCTAAGGGGGACCTCAGAGACCCAGTACTTC.